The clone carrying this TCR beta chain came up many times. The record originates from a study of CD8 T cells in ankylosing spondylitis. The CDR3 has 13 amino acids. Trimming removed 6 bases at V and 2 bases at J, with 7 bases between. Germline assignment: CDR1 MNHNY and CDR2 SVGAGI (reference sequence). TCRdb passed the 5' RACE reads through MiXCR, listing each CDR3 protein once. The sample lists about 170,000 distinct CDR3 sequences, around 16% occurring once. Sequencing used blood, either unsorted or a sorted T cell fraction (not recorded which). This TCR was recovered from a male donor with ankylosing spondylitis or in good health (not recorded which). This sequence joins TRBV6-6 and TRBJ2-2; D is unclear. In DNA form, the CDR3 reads TGTGCCAGCAGCCGTAGAAACACCGGGGAGCTGTTTTTT. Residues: CASSRRNTGELFF.